The TCR beta chain described here comes from a study of patients and donors after allogeneic stem cell transplantation (TCRdb year 2020). A remark on this clonotype: It has no known antigen specificity. Per-base quality was not reported, and no clone a single base away is much larger than it.

V is shortened by 5 bases, J by 8 bases, and the region joining them spans 21 bases. CDR3 length: 15 amino acids, cysteine to phenylalanine. Only CDR3 DNA is held: 45 bases, read in frame from base 1. CDR1 and CDR2 are read off the germline V gene (reference sequence) as SEHNR and FQNEAQ. To prepare the library, RT-PCR was applied. The sequencer was a NextSeq 550. Through fastp at Q25 and MiXCR, TCRdb rebuilt clones from the public reads, retaining in-frame beta chains. Identical CDR3 protein sequences are pooled into one entry, listed with their most common genes and DNA. The sample table holds about a million distinct CDR3 sequences, of which about 20% were seen once. Clones ranked in the top ten supply roughly 6% of the sample.

Sequencing was carried out using blood, either unsorted or a sorted T cell fraction (not recorded which). The TCR was taken from a human donor who was either an allogeneic HSCT recipient or a stem cell or donor lymphocyte infusion donor (not recorded which). It is not recorded whose cells these are; they may come from a transplant donor. Recombination linked TRBV7-9 to TRBJ1-2; no D gene is confidently identified. The CDR3 protein sequence reads: CASSASGDRLGGYTF. The DNA is as follows: TGTGCCAGCAGCGCCTCCGGGGATAGGTTAGGGGGCTACACCTTC.